These 27 T cell receptor beta chains were all obtained from the same sample, sequenced in a study of T cell responses to AZD1222 COVID-19 vaccine (dated by TCRdb to about 2021). The time point label, as the study defines it: baseline before first vaccination. The meaning of the sample's treatment or condition label: meningococcal conjugate vaccine given as trial control. Libraries were made using the immunoSEQ multiplex PCR assay. TCRdb's version of the immuneACCESS table is confined to in-frame rearrangements and falls short of the full clone set. An unresolved V gene accounts for under half of the shortfall where checked; the remainder is of unknown origin. The sample has around 110,000 clones on record, approximately 85% of them singletons. Roughly 3.7% of the sample is held by the ten biggest clonotypes. The material sequenced was peripheral blood, taken on day 0 of MenACWY control vaccination. The receptor set was obtained from an adult in good health.

About this clone: At one boundary the junction diverges from the germline segment, which might be a read error. The V call is TRBV7-9, the J call TRBJ1-2; possibly TRBD1 for D (6 bases). Germline CDR1 reads SEHNR; CDR2 reads FQNEAQ (reference sequence). This CDR3 contains 15 residues. CDR3 sequence reads: CAGSLSGARKEGYTF. CDR3 coding DNA: TGTGCCGGCAGCTTATCGGGGGCGCGAAAGGAGGGCTACACCTTC.

V and J are TRBV11-1 and TRBJ1-1, with D possibly being TRBD1 (6 bases). The CDR3 sequence is 16 residues long. V was trimmed by 2 bases and J by 2 bases, leaving 15 bases between them. Germline loops: CDR1 SGHAT, CDR2 FQDESV (reference sequence). CDR3 residues: CASSLLAGGGNTEAFF. CDR3 sequence (DNA): TGTGCCAGCAGCTTATTGGCAGGAGGGGGTAACACTGAAGCTTTCTTT.

The chain recombines TRBV5-8 with TRBJ2-2; perhaps D is TRBD1 or TRBD2 (5 bases each). This CDR3 is 16 amino acids long. Looked up from germline, CDR1 is SGHTS and CDR2 is YDEGEE. Trimming pared 0 bases from V and 1 base from J, leaving 10 bases between. The CDR3 sequence: CASSLVGVRNTGELFF. The CDR3 bases are TGTGCCAGCAGCTTGGTGGGGGTCAGGAACACCGGGGAGCTGTTTTTT.

The chain has TRBV5-6 and TRBJ1-2; D possibly corresponds to TRBD1 (6 bases). In germline, CDR1 is SGHDT, CDR2 YYEEEE. The CDR3 is 12 amino acids. V was shortened by 0 bases and J by 8 bases, with 8 bases between the two germline ends. The CDR3 DNA sequence: TGTGCCAGCAGCTTGGCCGACAGGGGCTACACCTTC. As protein: CASSLADRGYTF.

This chain connects TRBV24-1 to TRBJ2-1; maybe TRBD2 (6 bases). The germline CDR1 and CDR2 sequences are KGHDR and SFDVKD. The CDR3 covers 16 residues. Trimming shortened V by 0 bases and J by 4 bases, and 12 bases separated the two germline ends. The CDR3 region is CATSDLSSGLYNEQFF. The CDR3 DNA follows: TGTGCCACCAGTGATTTGTCCAGCGGGCTATACAATGAGCAGTTCTTC.

V is TRBV5-1 and J is TRBJ2-7; 11 bases agree with TRBD1. V lost 4 bases and J lost 4; bases outside the gene matches: 4. Looked up from germline, CDR1 is SGHRS and CDR2 is YFSETQ. This CDR3 has 14 residues. The CDR3 here is CASSEGQGVYEQYF. The CDR3, as DNA: TGCGCCAGCAGCGAGGGACAGGGGGTATACGAGCAGTACTTC.

The chain joins TRBV5-1 to TRBJ2-1; D unclear. The CDR3 spans 13 residues. Germline values: CDR1 SGHRS, CDR2 YFSETQ. Trimming stripped 0 bases from V and 4 bases from J, with 5 bases between. The CDR3 nucleotides read TGCGCCAGCAGCTTGGACAGATACAATGAGCAGTTCTTC. Its translation: CASSLDRYNEQFF.

V usage is TRBV7-3 and J usage is TRBJ2-2, with D perhaps TRBD1 (7 bases). This CDR3 region has 14 residues. Germline V lookup: CDR1 SGHTA, CDR2 FQGTGA. V dropped 5 bases and J dropped 7 bases, with 14 bases sitting between them. The CDR3 is CASSPGGPHGELFF. In DNA, the CDR3 is TGTGCCAGCAGCCCAGGGGGGCCGCACGGGGAGCTGTTTTTT.

The V and J genes are TRBV4-3 and TRBJ1-1; D gene unclear. The CDR3 covers 14 residues. The V end lost 0 bases, the J end lost 3 bases, and 8 bases lay between the germline ends. Germline lookup yields CDR1 LGHNA and CDR2 YSLEER. The CDR3 loop reads CASSQEWGDTEAFF. In DNA, the CDR3 is TGCGCCAGCAGCCAAGAATGGGGTGACACTGAAGCTTTCTTT.

This chain links TRBV7-3 with TRBJ1-1; TRBD1 might be the D (5 bases). Germline CDR1 is SGHTA and CDR2 is FQGTGA. The CDR3 contains 15 residues. Trimming stripped 3 bases from V and 1 base from J, with 12 bases between. The CDR3 nucleotides read TGTGCCAGCAGCTTGACCTCCGACAGGAACACTGAAGCTTTCTTT. Translated, it gives CASSLTSDRNTEAFF. Using reference TRBV7-3 and TRBJ1-1 for the parts outside the CDR3, the full variable domain is GAGVSQTPSNKVTEKGKYVELRCDPISGHTALYWYRQSLGQGPEFLIYFQGTGAADDSGLPNDRFFAVRPEGSVSTLKIQRTERGDSAVYLCASSLTSDRNTEAFFGQGTRLTVV.

The chain couples TRBV6-2 or TRBV6-3 to TRBJ1-5, with D hard to call. Germline CDR1 and CDR2: MNHEY and SVGEGT. V was clipped by 2 bases and J by 6 bases, with 20 bases between them. The CDR3 sequence is 17 residues long. The CDR3 region has the DNA TGTGCCAGCAGTTACGTACGTGGCCCTACCTTAGGTCAGCCCCAGCATTTT. Translating gives CASSYVRGPTLGQPQHF.

This chain connects TRBV28 to TRBJ1-2, with 8 bases identical to TRBD1. The CDR3 spans 12 residues. V was clipped by 6 bases and J by 4 bases; unmatched bases: 1. Germline CDR1 reads MDHEN; CDR2 reads SYDVKM. CDR3 nucleotide sequence: TGTGCCAGCAGCGGACAGGGCTATGGCTACACCTTC. Translated: CASSGQGYGYTF.

The chain has TRBV29-1 and TRBJ1-6; 7 bases map to TRBD1. The junction had 10 bases not matched to a gene; V was cut back by 6 bases and J by 5 bases. Germline lookup yields CDR1 SQVTM and CDR2 ANQGSEA. This CDR3 has 15 residues. Here the CDR3 reads CSVRADGTDNSPLHF. CDR3 DNA: TGCAGCGTCCGCGCCGATGGGACAGATAATTCACCCCTCCACTTT.

This clone was recorded once. The rearrangement links TRBV6-2 or TRBV6-3 to TRBJ1-2, with TRBD1 matching over 8 bases. The CDR3 consists of 16 residues. Germline V gives CDR1 MNHEY, CDR2 SVGEGT. V shed 3 bases and J 3 bases; nucleotides not matched to a gene: 9. In DNA, the CDR3 is TGTGCCAGCAGTTATTGGACAGGGATTGGGGACTATGGCTACACCTTC. It encodes CASSYWTGIGDYGYTF.

This clone has only one observation. The sample holds other DNA sequences that translate to the same CDR3. This rearrangement joins TRBV15 to TRBJ2-1, with 8 bases lining up with TRBD1. Germline assignment: CDR1 LNHNV and CDR2 YYDKDF (reference sequence). CDR3 size: 16 residues. Losses at the gene ends were 0 bases for V and 0 bases for J; bases not matched to a gene: 1. The CDR3 region is CATSRETGGSYNEQFF. The CDR3 nucleotides are TGTGCCACCAGCAGAGAAACAGGGGGCTCCTACAATGAGCAGTTCTTC.

This chain joins TRBV6-6 and TRBJ1-1; D is ambiguous. The V and J ends lost 0 bases and 1 base respectively, with 12 bases between them. CDR1 and CDR2 (germline): MNHNY, SVGAGI (reference sequence). The CDR3 runs to 16 residues. CDR3: CASSYSLGSRNTEAFF. The CDR3 coding sequence is TGTGCCAGCAGTTACTCGTTGGGTTCCCGGAACACTGAAGCTTTCTTT.

CDR3 in amino acids: CASTAQGAGETQYF. In nucleotides, the CDR3 is TGTGCCAGCACCGCCCAAGGGGCGGGAGAGACCCAGTACTTC. The V and J genes are TRBV2 and TRBJ2-5; tentatively, D is TRBD1 or TRBD2 (5 bases each). V was cut by 7 bases and J by 4 bases, with 16 bases left in between. Germline V lookup: CDR1 SNHLY, CDR2 FYNNEI. This CDR3 has 14 residues. The variable domain in full, completed from reference TRBV2 and TRBJ2-5, reads EPEVTQTPSHQVTQMGQEVILRCVPISNHLYFYWYRQILGQKVEFLVSFYNNEISEKSEIFDDQFSVERPDGSNFTLKIRSTKLEDSAMYFCASTAQGAGETQYFGPGTRLLVL.

The V and J genes are TRBV24-1 and TRBJ2-2, with 9 bases lining up with TRBD1. This CDR3 spans 14 amino acids. Germline lookup yields CDR1 KGHDR and CDR2 SFDVKD. Trimming cost V 8 bases and J 3 bases; bases outside gene matches: 3. This CDR3 is CATKGQGDTGELFF. Written as DNA, the CDR3 is TGTGCCACCAAGGGACAGGGCGACACCGGGGAGCTGTTTTTT.

The genes are TRBV3-1 (or the pseudogene TRBV3-2) and TRBJ2-2; TRBD2 agrees at 10 bases. Germline V gene sequence: CDR1 LGHDT, CDR2 YNNKEL (reference sequence). The J segment lost 5 bases and the V segment lost 0 bases, leaving 15 bases of the junction unmatched. CDR3 length: 20 amino acids. CDR3 amino acids: CASSQESPFGAGGLTGELFF. The CDR3 DNA follows: TGTGCCAGCAGCCAAGAATCCCCCTTTGGAGCGGGGGGGCTGACCGGGGAGCTGTTTTTT.

The chain links TRBV6-5 to TRBJ1-4; tentatively, D is TRBD1 (5 bases). V shed 7 bases and J shed 4 bases, with 13 bases lying between them. The CDR3 has 14 amino acids. Germline V gives CDR1 MNHEY, CDR2 SVGAGI. The CDR3 protein is CASIDLGGNEKLFF. The CDR3 bases are TGTGCCAGCATCGACCTGGGGGGTAATGAAAAACTGTTTTTT.

This clone was counted only a few times. This chain links TRBV7-8 with TRBJ2-7; the match to TRBD2 covers 11 bases. CDR1 SGHVS and CDR2 FQNEAQ come from the germline V gene. The CDR3 has 19 residues. V trimming: 1 base; J trimming: 0 bases; junction bases outside the gene matches: 11. In DNA, the CDR3 is TGTGCCAGCAGCTTAGGATGCAGACGACTAGCGGGAAGCTCCTACGAGCAGTACTTC. Translated, it gives CASSLGCRRLAGSSYEQYF.

The gene calls are TRBV4-1 and TRBJ1-1, with D possibly TRBD1 on 5 matching bases. Germline lookup yields CDR1 MGHRA and CDR2 YSYEKL. CDR3 length: 14 amino acids. Trimming took off 2 bases at V and 4 bases at J, with 11 bases between the two ends. The CDR3 DNA is TGCGCCAGCAGCCAATTCACGGGGGGCACTGAAGCTTTCTTT. Translation gives CASSQFTGGTEAFF.

The chain joins TRBV4-3 to TRBJ2-7; 8 positions agree with TRBD1. V dropped 2 bases and J dropped 2; count of bases not matched to a gene: 2. The CDR3 has 14 residues. The germline V gene encodes CDR1 LGHNA and CDR2 YSLEER. CDR3 amino acids: CASSQYRGAYEQYF. The CDR3 bases are TGCGCCAGCAGCCAATACAGGGGGGCCTACGAGCAGTACTTC.

This clone has a count of ten or more. This chain links TRBV10-1 with TRBJ1-5; D call uncertain. This CDR3 has 14 residues. Trimming cost V 4 bases and J 0 bases, with 7 bases left between them. CDR1 is WNHNN, CDR2 SYGVQD, per germline (reference sequence). The CDR3 loop reads CASSAGYSNQPQHF. The CDR3 DNA sequence: TGCGCCAGCAGTGCCGGGTATAGCAATCAGCCCCAGCATTTT.

The rearrangement uses TRBV19 and TRBJ1-4; the match to TRBD1 covers 7 bases. The CDR3 has 16 amino acids. Trimming took 7 bases from V and 3 from J; bases not matched to a gene: 11. Germline V gene data show CDR1 as LNHDA and CDR2 as SQIVND (reference sequence). The CDR3 here is CASKGASGAANEKLFF. The CDR3, as DNA: TGTGCCAGTAAGGGGGCAAGTGGGGCGGCTAATGAAAAACTGTTTTTT.

The chain joins TRBV5-1 to TRBJ1-5; 7 bases are shared with TRBD1. Germline V gene lookup returns CDR1 SGHRS and CDR2 YFSETQ. This CDR3 is built from 18 residues. J lost 2 bases, V lost 4 bases, and 15 bases had no gene match. The CDR3 DNA reads TGCGCCAGCAGCCTCGATCCGCAGGGGGAAAGGGGCAATCAGCCCCAGCATTTT. Residues: CASSLDPQGERGNQPQHF.

The chain uses TRBV14 and TRBJ2-7, with a tentative D call TRBD2 (5 bases). The CDR3 length is 14 residues. CDR1 is SGHDN, CDR2 FVKESK, per germline. Between the trimmed V and J ends, which lost 1 base and 0 bases, there was a span of 7 bases. As DNA, the CDR3 is TGTGCCAGCAGCCAAGGAGGGTTCTCCTACGAGCAGTACTTC. This sequence encodes CASSQGGFSYEQYF.